This is a list of T cell receptor beta chains from one sample in a study of blood T cell repertoires in COVID-19. The method was immunoSEQ multiplex PCR; TCRdb's version includes in-frame clones alone and lacks a portion of them. The top ten clones hold about 1.6% of a sample with around 200,000 clones, more than 70% of them seen once. The sample was peripheral blood. The source is a man between 18 and 29 years old with active or convalescent COVID-19. Both conserved end residues are part of each CDR3. Each record gives: V gene, J gene, clone size, D gene, CDR3 protein, CDR3 DNA. A D gene is named only where the DNA matches it firmly. Expanded clones get a size class; other rows say once, few or many, or leave the size out.

V: TRBV6-1
J: TRBJ1-5
size: -
D: -
CDR3: CASSEERGGGQPQHF
DNA: TGTGCCAGCAGTGAAGAGAGGGGGGGAGGTCAGCCCCAGCATTTT

V: TRBV19
J: TRBJ1-1
size: -
D: -
CDR3: CASSIDFWRRNTEAFF
DNA: TGTGCCAGTAGTATCGATTTTTGGCGGAGGAACACTGAAGCTTTCTTT

V: TRBV7-3
J: TRBJ1-3
size: -
D: -
CDR3: CASSLTGRGSGNTIYF
DNA: TGTGCCAGCAGCTTAACGGGGAGGGGCTCTGGAAACACCATATATTTT

V: TRBV6-1
J: TRBJ1-1
size: -
D: -
CDR3: CASSETGSRTEAFF
DNA: TGTGCCAGCAGTGAAACCGGGAGTCGAACTGAAGCTTTCTTT

V: TRBV10-2
J: TRBJ2-3
size: -
D: -
CDR3: CASRSRGQRDTQYF
DNA: TGCGCCAGCAGATCAAGAGGTCAAAGAGATACGCAGTATTTT

V: TRBV6-5
J: TRBJ1-1
size: -
D: -
CDR3: CASSSTNGVPTEAFF
DNA: TGTGCCAGCAGCTCAACGAACGGGGTGCCCACTGAAGCTTTCTTT

V: TRBV5-1
J: TRBJ1-1
size: -
D: TRBD1
CDR3: CASSYCKDRGRSLGTEAFF
DNA: TGCGCCAGCAGTTATTGTAAGGACAGGGGTAGGAGTCTTGGCACTGAAGCTTTCTTT

V: TRBV2
J: TRBJ1-3
size: -
D: -
CDR3: CASSDNSGNTIYF
DNA: TGTGCCAGCAGTGATAACTCTGGAAACACCATATATTTT

V: TRBV2
J: TRBJ1-1
size: once
D: -
CDR3: CASSVLTEAFF
DNA: TGTGCCAGCAGCGTACTCACTGAAGCTTTCTTT

V: TRBV5-6
J: TRBJ1-1
size: -
D: -
CDR3: CASSLSQFTEAFF
DNA: TGTGCCAGCAGCTTGAGTCAGTTCACTGAAGCTTTCTTT

V: TRBV9
J: TRBJ2-3
size: -
D: -
CDR3: CASSVDLSGTQYF
DNA: TGTGCCAGCAGCGTAGACCTTTCGGGTACGCAGTATTTT

V: TRBV3-1/TRBV3-2
J: TRBJ2-5
size: -
D: -
CDR3: CASSQDPVIGETQYF
DNA: TGTGCCAGCAGCCAAGACCCCGTGATCGGGGAGACCCAGTACTTC

V: TRBV25-1
J: TRBJ2-7
size: -
D: TRBD2
CDR3: CASSELGGSAIYEQYF
DNA: TGTGCCAGCAGTGAATTGGGGGGGTCGGCTATCTACGAGCAGTACTTC

V: TRBV6-6
J: TRBJ1-1
size: -
D: -
CDR3: CASRTGKTTEAFF
DNA: TGTGCCAGCAGAACAGGGAAAACCACTGAAGCTTTCTTT

V: TRBV19
J: TRBJ1-1
size: -
D: -
CDR3: CASSLQNMNTEAFF
DNA: TGTGCCAGTAGTTTACAGAACATGAACACTGAAGCTTTCTTT

V: TRBV5-4
J: TRBJ1-1
size: -
D: -
CDR3: CASSLGGTMNTEAFF
DNA: TGTGCCAGCAGCTTGGGCGGAACCATGAACACTGAAGCTTTCTTT

V: TRBV12-5
J: TRBJ1-1
size: -
D: -
CDR3: CASGSPTEAFF
DNA: TGTGCTAGTGGTAGCCCAACTGAAGCTTTCTTT

V: TRBV11-2
J: TRBJ2-3
size: -
D: -
CDR3: CASSFRRGTSTDTQYF
DNA: TGTGCCAGCAGCTTCCGGCGTGGGACTAGCACAGATACGCAGTATTTT

V: TRBV6-1
J: TRBJ1-6
size: -
D: -
CDR3: CASSEVLRQEHSPLHF
DNA: TGTGCCAGCAGTGAAGTATTAAGGCAGGAACATTCACCCCTCCACTTT

V: TRBV18
J: TRBJ2-7
size: -
D: -
CDR3: CASSPLFVREQYF
DNA: TGTGCCAGCTCACCCCTATTTGTGCGCGAGCAGTACTTC

V: TRBV12-2
J: TRBJ2-5
size: -
D: -
CDR3: CASRLPTSGRAKTQYF
DNA: TGTGCAAGTCGCCTGCCGACTAGCGGGAGGGCAAAGACCCAGTACTTC

V: TRBV6-7
J: TRBJ2-3
size: -
D: -
CDR3: CASSYIPRTDTQYF
DNA: TGTGCCAGCAGTTACATCCCTAGAACGGATACGCAGTATTTT

V: TRBV12-5
J: TRBJ1-1
size: -
D: -
CDR3: CASGLPQRTEAFF
DNA: TGTGCTAGTGGACTGCCCCAGCGAACTGAAGCTTTCTTT

V: TRBV7-2
J: TRBJ2-5
size: -
D: -
CDR3: CASSLTTQKETQYF
DNA: TGTGCCAGCAGCTTAACCACCCAGAAAGAGACCCAGTACTTC

V: TRBV13
J: TRBJ2-5
size: -
D: -
CDR3: CASSLDGFEETQYF
DNA: TGTGCCAGCAGCTTAGACGGGTTCGAGGAGACCCAGTACTTC

V: TRBV24-1
J: TRBJ2-3
size: once
D: TRBD1
CDR3: CATSERRTGGLDTQYF
DNA: TGTGCCACCAGTGAAAGACGGACAGGGGGTTTGGATACGCAGTATTTT

V: TRBV13
J: TRBJ2-3
size: -
D: TRBD2
CDR3: CASSSSGRGLSTDTQYF
DNA: TGTGCCAGCAGTTCTAGCGGGAGGGGTCTTAGCACAGATACGCAGTATTTT

V: TRBV7-2
J: TRBJ1-2
size: once
D: TRBD1
CDR3: CASSDRVSYGYTF
DNA: TGTGCCAGCAGCGACAGGGTTTCCTATGGCTACACCTTC

V: TRBV7-9
J: TRBJ1-5
size: -
D: TRBD1
CDR3: CASSRQGSNQPQHF
DNA: TGTGCCAGCAGCCGACAGGGAAGCAATCAGCCCCAGCATTTT

V: TRBV5-1
J: TRBJ2-3
size: few
D: -
CDR3: CASSPGGGTQYF
DNA: TGCGCCAGCAGCCCGGGGGGCGGTACGCAGTATTTT

V: TRBV13
J: TRBJ1-6
size: -
D: -
CDR3: CASSLGVQGGSYNSPLHF
DNA: TGTGCCAGCAGCTTAGGGGTCCAGGGTGGCTCCTATAATTCACCCCTCCACTTT

V: TRBV15
J: TRBJ2-4
size: -
D: TRBD2
CDR3: CATSREGRGAWSKNIQYF
DNA: TGTGCCACCAGCAGAGAAGGGCGGGGGGCCTGGTCCAAAAACATTCAGTACTTC

V: TRBV18
J: TRBJ1-1
size: -
D: -
CDR3: CASLTKGVNTEAFF
DNA: TGTGCCAGCTTAACCAAGGGGGTGAACACTGAAGCTTTCTTT

V: TRBV5-4
J: TRBJ2-5
size: -
D: -
CDR3: CASRSEETQYF
DNA: TGTGCCAGCCGCTCCGAAGAGACCCAGTACTTC

V: TRBV27
J: TRBJ2-5
size: -
D: -
CDR3: CASSSQGWGETQYF
DNA: TGTGCCAGCAGTTCTCAGGGATGGGGAGAGACCCAGTACTTC

V: TRBV6-5
J: TRBJ1-5
size: once
D: TRBD1
CDR3: CATTWTGYSNQPQHF
DNA: TGTGCCACCACCTGGACAGGGTATAGCAATCAGCCCCAGCATTTT

V: TRBV7-7
J: TRBJ2-5
size: -
D: TRBD2
CDR3: CASSPGLAGVQETQYF
DNA: TGTGCCAGCAGCCCTGGACTAGCGGGGGTTCAAGAGACCCAGTACTTC

V: TRBV5-1
J: TRBJ2-3
size: -
D: TRBD1
CDR3: CASSLDRGTDTQYF
DNA: TGCGCCAGCAGCCTGGACAGGGGCACAGATACGCAGTATTTT

V: TRBV19
J: TRBJ1-5
size: -
D: TRBD1
CDR3: CASRRTGAGQPQHF
DNA: TGTGCCAGTAGGAGGACAGGGGCGGGTCAGCCCCAGCATTTT

V: TRBV5-1
J: TRBJ2-1
size: -
D: TRBD2
CDR3: CASSLVSGAYNEQFF
DNA: TGCGCCAGCAGCTTGGTTAGCGGGGCCTACAATGAGCAGTTCTTC

V: TRBV29-1
J: TRBJ1-1
size: -
D: TRBD1
CDR3: CSVPGGQGTLTDTEAFF
DNA: TGCAGCGTTCCGGGGGGACAGGGGACCCTTACGGACACTGAAGCTTTCTTT

V: TRBV19
J: TRBJ1-2
size: once
D: TRBD1
CDR3: CASSFGTETGYTF
DNA: TGTGCCAGTAGTTTCGGGACAGAAACCGGCTACACCTTC

V: TRBV5-1
J: TRBJ1-1
size: -
D: -
CDR3: CASSSYGTSEAFF
DNA: TGCGCCAGCAGCTCATATGGGACATCCGAAGCTTTCTTT

V: TRBV4-3
J: TRBJ2-7
size: -
D: TRBD2
CDR3: CASSHATSGSFIYEQYF
DNA: TGCGCCAGCAGCCACGCCACTAGCGGGAGCTTCATCTACGAGCAGTACTTC

V: TRBV11-2
J: TRBJ1-5
size: -
D: -
CDR3: CASSLDRDQPQHF
DNA: TGTGCCAGCAGCCTTGACAGAGATCAGCCCCAGCATTTT

V: TRBV7-2
J: TRBJ1-2
size: -
D: -
CDR3: CASSLEWRSGYTF
DNA: TGTGCCAGCAGCTTAGAATGGAGAAGTGGCTACACCTTC

V: TRBV28
J: TRBJ2-1
size: once
D: TRBD1
CDR3: CASSSAEGASNEQFF
DNA: TGTGCCAGCAGTTCAGCAGAGGGGGCGAGCAATGAGCAGTTCTTC

V: TRBV7-2
J: TRBJ2-3
size: -
D: TRBD2
CDR3: CASGLLAGTDTQYF
DNA: TGTGCCAGCGGTTTACTAGCGGGTACAGATACGCAGTATTTT

V: TRBV7-3
J: TRBJ2-7
size: -
D: TRBD1
CDR3: CASSLRQGPYEQYF
DNA: TGTGCCAGCAGCTTAAGACAGGGCCCCTACGAGCAGTACTTC

V: TRBV12-5
J: TRBJ2-7
size: -
D: -
CDR3: CASGLAAGRHEQYF
DNA: TGTGCTAGTGGTTTGGCGGCAGGTAGGCACGAGCAGTACTTC

V: TRBV15
J: TRBJ1-2
size: -
D: -
CDR3: CATSRDDRSYGYTF
DNA: TGTGCCACCAGCAGAGATGACAGGAGCTATGGCTACACCTTC

V: TRBV28
J: TRBJ1-6
size: -
D: TRBD1
CDR3: CASSLPSRQGMGDSPLHF
DNA: TGTGCCAGCAGTTTACCGTCGCGACAGGGTATGGGGGATTCACCCCTCCACTTT